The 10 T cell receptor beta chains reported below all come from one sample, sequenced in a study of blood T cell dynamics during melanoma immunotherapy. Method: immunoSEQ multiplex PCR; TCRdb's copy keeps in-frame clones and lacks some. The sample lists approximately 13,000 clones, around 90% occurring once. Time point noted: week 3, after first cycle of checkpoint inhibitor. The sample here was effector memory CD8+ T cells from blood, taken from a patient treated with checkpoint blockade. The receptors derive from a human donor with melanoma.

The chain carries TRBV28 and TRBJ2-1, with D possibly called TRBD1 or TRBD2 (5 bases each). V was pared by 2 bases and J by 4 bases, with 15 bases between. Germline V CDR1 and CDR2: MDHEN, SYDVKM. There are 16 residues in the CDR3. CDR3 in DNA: TGTGCCAGCAGTTTAGAGGGGACGTCGGTATACAATGAGCAGTTCTTC. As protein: CASSLEGTSVYNEQFF.

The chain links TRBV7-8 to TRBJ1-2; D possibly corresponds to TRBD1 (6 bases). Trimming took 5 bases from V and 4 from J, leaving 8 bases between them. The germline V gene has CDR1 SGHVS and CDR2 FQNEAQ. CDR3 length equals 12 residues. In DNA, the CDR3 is TGTGCCAGCAGCCCGGACAGCTATGGCTACACCTTC. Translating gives CASSPDSYGYTF.

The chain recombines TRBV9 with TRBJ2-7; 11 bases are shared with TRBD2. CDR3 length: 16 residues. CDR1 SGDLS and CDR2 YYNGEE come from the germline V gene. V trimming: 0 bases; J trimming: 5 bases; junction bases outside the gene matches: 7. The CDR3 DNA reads TGTGCCAGCAGCGTAGCTGGGACTAGCGGCTTCCACGAGCAGTACTTC. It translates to CASSVAGTSGFHEQYF.

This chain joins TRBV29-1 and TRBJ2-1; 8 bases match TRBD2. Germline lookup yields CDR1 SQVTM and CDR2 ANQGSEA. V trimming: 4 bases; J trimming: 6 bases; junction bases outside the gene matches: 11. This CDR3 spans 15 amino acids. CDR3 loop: CSVVWREEMGNEQFF. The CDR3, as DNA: TGCAGCGTTGTATGGCGGGAGGAAATGGGCAATGAGCAGTTCTTC.

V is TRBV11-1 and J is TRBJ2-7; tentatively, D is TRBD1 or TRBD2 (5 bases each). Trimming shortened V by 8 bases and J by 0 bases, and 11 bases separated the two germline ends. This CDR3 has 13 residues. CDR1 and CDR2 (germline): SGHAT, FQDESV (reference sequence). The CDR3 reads CASGRGASYEQYF. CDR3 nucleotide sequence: TGTGCCAGCGGCCGAGGGGCCTCCTACGAGCAGTACTTC. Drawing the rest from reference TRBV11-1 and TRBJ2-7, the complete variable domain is EAEVAQSPRYKITEKSQAVAFWCDPISGHATLYWYRQILGQGPELLVQFQDESVVDDSQLPKDRFSAERLKGVDSTLKIQPAELGDSAMYLCASGRGASYEQYFGPGTRLTVT.

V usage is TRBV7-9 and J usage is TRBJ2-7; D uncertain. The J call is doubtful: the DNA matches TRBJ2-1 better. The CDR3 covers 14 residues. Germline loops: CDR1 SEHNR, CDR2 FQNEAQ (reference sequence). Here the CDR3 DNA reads TGTGCCAGCAGCTCGAGGACCAACTACAATGAGCAGTTCTTC. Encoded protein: CASSSRTNYNEQFF.

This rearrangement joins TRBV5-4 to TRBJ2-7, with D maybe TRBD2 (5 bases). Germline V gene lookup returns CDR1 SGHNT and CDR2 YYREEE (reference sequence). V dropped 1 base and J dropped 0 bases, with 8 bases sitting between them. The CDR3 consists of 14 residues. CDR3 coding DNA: TGTGCCAGCAGCTTGAAAGGGAGCTCCTACGAGCAGTACTTC. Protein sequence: CASSLKGSSYEQYF.

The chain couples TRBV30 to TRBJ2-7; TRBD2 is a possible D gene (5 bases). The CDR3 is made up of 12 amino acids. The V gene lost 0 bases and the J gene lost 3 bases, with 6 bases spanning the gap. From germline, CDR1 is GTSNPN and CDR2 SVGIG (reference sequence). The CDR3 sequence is CAWSVGSYEQYF. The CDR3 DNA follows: TGTGCCTGGAGTGTAGGGAGCTACGAGCAGTACTTC.

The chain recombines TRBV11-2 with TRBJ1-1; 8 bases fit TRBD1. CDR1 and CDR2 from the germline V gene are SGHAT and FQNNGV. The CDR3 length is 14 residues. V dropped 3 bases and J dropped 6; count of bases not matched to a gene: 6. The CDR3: CASSFSSTGAEAFF. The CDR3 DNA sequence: TGTGCCAGCAGCTTTTCGTCGACAGGGGCTGAAGCTTTCTTT.

CDR3 in amino acids: CASSFGQGYEQYF. CDR3 DNA: TGTGCCAGCAGTTTTGGACAGGGCTACGAGCAGTACTTC. The chain couples TRBV27 to TRBJ2-7; TRBD1 matches 8 bases. The CDR3 contains 13 residues. The junction had 1 base not matched to a gene; V was cut back by 3 bases and J by 3 bases. Germline CDR1 and CDR2: MNHEY and SMNVEV (reference sequence).